Listed below are T cell receptor beta chains from one sample, sequenced in a study of blood T cell repertoires in COVID-19. The method was immunoSEQ multiplex PCR; TCRdb's version includes in-frame clones alone and lacks a portion of them. The sample shows some 200,000 clones, approximately 82% of them seen only once. Sequencing was done on a sample of peripheral blood. All receptors derive from a human donor with acute or convalescent COVID-19. The donor label of this sample is uncertain. Both conserved end residues are part of each CDR3. Clone size is shown for a subset of rows, as once, few, many or a class of expanded clone.

>13|few|TRBV29-1
CSVEWDRQETQYF
>15|-|TRBV5-4
CASSLGLADSYEQYF
>16|-|TRBV7-9
CASSGGSGTSLREQYF
>17|few|TRBV20-1
CSASPLGRGRMGTEAFF
>14|-|TRBV2
CASSSGSVKNIQYF
>15|few|TRBV9
CASSVEARAGTEAFF
>13|-|TRBV12-3/TRBV12-4
CASSLGQVYGYTF
>12|-|TRBV14
CASSYGGVEQFF
>21|-|TRBV5-1
CASSLIGLAGKVIGITDTQYF
>20|-|TRBV7-8
CASSLGTGTGPGIGNQPQHF
>14|-|TRBV2
CASSEERGATEAFF
>16|-|TRBV29-1
CSVEDPVGVSYNEQFF
>19|-|TRBV4-1
CASSQVTSSGIRNTGELFF
>16|once|TRBV5-1
CASSLSLAGGGETQYF
>14|-|TRBV27
CASSLWGRNQPQHF
>15|-|TRBV18
CASSPNSNLGNEQFF
>12|-|TRBV19
CASSITGNLQFF
>14|-|TRBV15
CATRAGGLAGELFF
>16|-|TRBV18
CASSPPTSPPRGEQFF
>15|once|TRBV28
CASSLRGPGNQPQHF
>15|-|TRBV7-2
CASSLRGQGYQPQHF
>19|-|TRBV6-2/TRBV6-3
CASSRTLAGGPVSTDTQYF
>14|-|TRBV10-3
CAISHGGRGETQYF
>12|few|TRBV25-1
CALTGLGQPQHF
>15|once|TRBV19
CASSTTSGSAYEQYF
>16|once|TRBV6-5
CASSSPTSGNTGELFF
>15|-|TRBV7-9
CASSLLAAPTGELFF
>14|-|TRBV10-3
CAIQGQGGDEKLFF
>14|-|TRBV28
CASSLVRPNTEAFF
>14|-|TRBV7-3
CASSPGTSGNEQFF
>16|-|TRBV6-2/TRBV6-3
CASSQAGSGGNQPQHF
>13|-|TRBV27
CASSRQERLGYTF
>15|-|TRBV6-5
CASKTGGIGTDTQYF
>16|-|TRBV15
CATSRDNRGRQETQYF
>14|-|TRBV28
CASTRPTGTYEQYF
>13|-|TRBV12-3/TRBV12-4
CASSLGQVYEQFF
>14|-|TRBV7-3
CASSPTGRNTEAFF
>14|-|TRBV4-2
CASSGGGTEYEQYF
>14|once|TRBV4-1
CASSQEGQHYGYTF
>15|-|TRBV7-9
CASSLYISGLETQYF
>14|-|TRBV2
CASALAGGLAEQFF
>17|few|TRBV28
CASSLTGPSSYNSPLHF
>17|-|TRBV5-1
CASSRSGRGLYNSPLHF
>17|few|TRBV6-1
CASSEALRSRPVGELFF
>14|-|TRBV18
CASSPGTGRGTQYF
>15|-|TRBV30
CAWSTQGYSGNTIYF
>14|-|TRBV5-4
CASSPDRTNEKLFF
>16|-|TRBV7-9
CASSFRLSGRANEQFF
>14|-|TRBV27
CASSFQASTDTQYF
>12|-|TRBV7-9
CASSLVQGGYTF
>15|-|TRBV20-1
CSASKGGSAYNEQFF
>16|-|TRBV19
CASSFRPGLKAETQYF
>11|-|TRBV29-1
CSVSRQGNQYF
>19|-|TRBV19
CASSIGVGQGALAKNIQYF
>16|-|TRBV28
CASSLLPGGRGGELFF
>14|-|TRBV9
CASSVEAAQETQYF
>15|-|TRBV7-8
CASSSLRGGPYEQYF